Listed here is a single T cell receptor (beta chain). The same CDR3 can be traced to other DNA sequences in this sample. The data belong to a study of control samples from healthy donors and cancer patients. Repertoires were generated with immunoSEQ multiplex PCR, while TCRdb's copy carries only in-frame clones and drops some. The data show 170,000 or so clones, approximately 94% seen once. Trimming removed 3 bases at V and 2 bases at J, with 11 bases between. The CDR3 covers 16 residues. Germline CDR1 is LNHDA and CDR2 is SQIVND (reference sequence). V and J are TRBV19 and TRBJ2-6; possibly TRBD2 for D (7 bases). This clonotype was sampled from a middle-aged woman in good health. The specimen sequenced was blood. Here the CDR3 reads CASSIQGGAGANVLTF. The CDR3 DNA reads TGTGCCAGTAGTATTCAAGGGGGGGCTGGGGCCAACGTCCTGACTTTC. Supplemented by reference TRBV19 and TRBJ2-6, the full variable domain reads DGGITQSPKYLFRKEGQNVTLSCEQNLNHDAMYWYRQDPGQGLRLIYYSQIVNDFQKGDIAEGYSVSREKKESFPLTVTSAQKNPTAFYLCASSIQGGAGANVLTFGAGSRLTVL.